The TCR beta chain under discussion was sequenced for a study of early stage breast cancer tumors. Background on the study: Roughly 8 ER+/PR+/HER2- tumors were invasive ductal; four were invasive lobular. Average read coverage per sample was 7.5 to 10-fold.

Clones were read by immunoSEQ multiplex PCR, and TCRdb kept only the in-frame ones, dropping some. The data contain about 5,000 clones, roughly 72% of them singletons. This CDR3 region has 17 residues. Per germline, CDR1 ENHRY and CDR2 SYGVKD. The trim removed 2 bases at V and 3 bases at J, leaving 5 bases unmatched. The TCR was taken from a person aged 55 to 69 with breast cancer. Sequencing used breast tumor tissue. The V call is TRBV10-3, the J call TRBJ2-1, with TRBD2 identical over 12 bases. For the CDR3, the DNA is TGTGCCATCAGTGAGCCCCCGGGACTAGCGGGCTACAATGAGCAGTTCTTC. Translation gives CAISEPPGLAGYNEQFF.